Below are 32 T cell receptor beta chains sequenced from a single sample in a study of beta chain features in type 1 diabetes. Sequencing targeted expressed TCRB transcripts, as all isolated RNA had been reverse transcribed. Method: immunoSEQ multiplex PCR; TCRdb's copy keeps in-frame clones and lacks some. The data show hundreds of thousands of clones, roughly a sixth seen once. What was sequenced was naive CD4+ T cells from blood. All receptors come from a man between 18 and 35 years old in good health.

CDR3 nucleotide sequence: TGCGCCAGCAACAGACTAGCGGGAGTGGCCGGGGAGCTGTTTTTT. Its translation is CASNRLAGVAGELFF. The rearrangement uses TRBV5-1 and TRBJ2-2; 12 bases agree with TRBD2. The CDR3 runs to 15 residues. Germline assignment: CDR1 SGHRS and CDR2 YFSETQ. J was trimmed by 6 bases and V by 6 bases; bases with no gene match: 6.

This clone turned up a few times. V gene TRBV7-3 combines with J gene TRBJ2-5; no definite D call. The length of the CDR3 is 13 residues. Germline V lookup: CDR1 SGHTA, CDR2 FQGTGA. Trimming pared 5 bases from V and 4 bases from J, leaving 11 bases between. Here the CDR3 reads CASSLTPVETQYF. The CDR3 DNA reads as TGTGCCAGCAGCCTCACCCCCGTAGAGACCCAGTACTTC. The full variable domain, with the rest looked up from reference TRBV7-3 and TRBJ2-5, is GAGVSQTPSNKVTEKGKYVELRCDPISGHTALYWYRQSLGQGPEFLIYFQGTGAADDSGLPNDRFFAVRPEGSVSTLKIQRTERGDSAVYLCASSLTPVETQYFGPGTRLLVL.

Comments on this clone: This same CDR3 is encoded by further DNA sequences in the sample. J is TRBJ2-1 and V is TRBV28; D call uncertain. Trimming stripped 2 bases from V and 0 bases from J, with 5 bases between. This CDR3 is 14 amino acids long. The germline gives CDR1 MDHEN, CDR2 SYDVKM. CDR3 residues: CASSLGPSYNEQFF. CDR3 DNA sequence: TGTGCCAGCAGTTTAGGTCCCTCCTACAATGAGCAGTTCTTC. Complete variable domain (other parts from reference TRBV28 and TRBJ2-1): DVKVTQSSRYLVKRTGEKVFLECVQDMDHENMFWYRQDPGLGLRLIYFSYDVKMKEKGDIPEGYSVSREKKERFSLILESASTNQTSMYLCASSLGPSYNEQFFGPGTRLTVL.

Only a few counts were recorded for this clone. The chain has TRBV7-6 and TRBJ2-3, with a possible D match to TRBD2 (5 bases). The CDR3 length is 14 residues. Trimming removed 1 base from V and 7 bases from J, with 12 bases in between. Germline-derived CDR1 and CDR2 are SGHVS and FNYEAQ. In DNA, the CDR3 is TGTGCCAGCAGCTTAGGGCCGGCTAGCAATACGCAGTATTTT. Translating gives CASSLGPASNTQYF.

The chain combines TRBV27 with TRBJ2-2; no firm D call. Between the trimmed V and J ends, which lost 6 bases and 6 bases, there was a span of 17 bases. The CDR3 runs to 15 residues. Germline-derived CDR1 and CDR2 are MNHEY and SMNVEV (reference sequence). The CDR3 reads CASSRYGLGPGELFF. CDR3 in DNA: TGTGCCAGCAGCCGTTATGGATTGGGTCCCGGGGAGCTGTTTTTT.

This clone was detected only a few times. This chain connects TRBV19 to TRBJ2-3, with 7 bases that match TRBD1. Germline V lookup: CDR1 LNHDA, CDR2 SQIVND (reference sequence). CDR3 length: 16 amino acids. V lost 6 bases and J lost 0; bases outside the gene matches: 9. The CDR3 sequence is CASRPDRLASTDTQYF. The CDR3 bases are TGTGCCAGTAGACCGGACAGGCTAGCTAGCACAGATACGCAGTATTTT.

As for this clone: Additional DNA sequences in this sample encode the identical CDR3. The rearrangement joins TRBV7-2 to TRBJ2-3; TRBD1 matches 7 bases. Germline CDR1 reads SGHTA; CDR2 reads FQGNSA. This CDR3 is built from 15 residues. Unmatched junction bases numbered 5, after V lost 1 base and J lost 4 bases. Here the CDR3 reads CASSLGRQGADTQYF. Written as DNA, the CDR3 is TGTGCCAGCAGCTTAGGGAGACAGGGAGCAGATACGCAGTATTTT. Looking up the rest from reference TRBV7-2 and TRBJ2-3 gives the full variable domain: GAGVSQSPSNKVTEKGKDVELRCDPISGHTALYWYRQSLGQGLEFLIYFQGNSAPDKSGLPSDRFSAERTGGSVSTLTIQRTQQEDSAVYLCASSLGRQGADTQYFGPGTRLTVL.

The CDR3 is CAINDRTSNTGELFF. Here the CDR3 DNA reads TGTGCCATCAACGACAGGACCTCGAACACCGGGGAGCTGTTTTTT. The chain couples TRBV10-3 to TRBJ2-2, with D maybe TRBD1 (6 bases). Germline CDR1 is ENHRY and CDR2 is SYGVKD. This CDR3 is 15 amino acids long. V lost 7 bases and J lost 0, with 12 bases in between.

This chain connects TRBV25-1 to TRBJ2-1; weak D call: TRBD2 (7 bases). From germline, CDR1 is MGHDK and CDR2 SYGVNS. The CDR3 extends over 14 amino acids. Trimming shortened V by 4 bases and J by 5 bases, and 12 bases separated the two germline ends. The CDR3 spells CASSAEGGHNEQFF. The CDR3 nucleotides read TGTGCCAGCAGTGCTGAGGGGGGGCACAATGAGCAGTTCTTC.

Only a few counts were recorded for this clone. CDR3 sequence (DNA): TGTGCCAGCAGCACCCGACAGGTTTCGGGCGAGCAGTACTTC. Translated, it gives CASSTRQVSGEQYF. This sequence joins TRBV5-6 and TRBJ2-7, with D possibly matching TRBD1 (6 bases). Germline CDR1 is SGHDT and CDR2 is YYEEEE. V was shortened by 4 bases and J by 6 bases, with 17 bases between the two germline ends. This CDR3 is built from 14 residues.

The V gene is TRBV6-5, the J gene TRBJ2-1; no firm D call. The CDR3 has 12 amino acids. The germline V and J ends were trimmed by 8 bases and 10 bases, with 15 bases remaining between them. Germline lookup yields CDR1 MNHEY and CDR2 SVGAGI. For the CDR3, the DNA is TGTGCCAGCTGCGAGGCGGTGGGGGAGCAGTTCTTC. The encoded protein is CASCEAVGEQFF.

This chain uses TRBV28 with TRBJ2-5; D possibly corresponds to TRBD1 (7 bases). Germline V gene sequence: CDR1 MDHEN, CDR2 SYDVKM. The CDR3 runs 13 residues. V gave up 8 bases and J gave up 4 bases, with 14 bases separating them. DNA for the CDR3: TGTGCCAGCCGGAGGAGGGGGCGAGAGACCCAGTACTTC. It yields the protein CASRRRGRETQYF. Using reference TRBV28 and TRBJ2-5 for the parts outside the CDR3, the full variable domain is DVKVTQSSRYLVKRTGEKVFLECVQDMDHENMFWYRQDPGLGLRLIYFSYDVKMKEKGDIPEGYSVSREKKERFSLILESASTNQTSMYLCASRRRGRETQYFGPGTRLLVL.

This clone was recorded a few times. The chain couples TRBV27 to TRBJ2-7, with D perhaps matching TRBD1 (5 bases). Trimming pared 2 bases from V and 4 bases from J, leaving 15 bases between. Germline V gene data show CDR1 as MNHEY and CDR2 as SMNVEV (reference sequence). The CDR3 sequence is 15 residues long. The CDR3 DNA reads TGTGCCAGCAGTTTAAAGGACACAGGAGCATACGAGCAGTACTTC. It yields the protein CASSLKDTGAYEQYF.

With regard to this clone: Different DNA sequences within this sample yield the same CDR3. The chain carries TRBV6-5 and TRBJ2-5, with 11 bases fitting TRBD1. CDR1 is MNHEY and CDR2 is SVGAGI in the germline V gene. After removal of 6 bases from V and 5 bases from J, the junction contained 8 bases not matched to a gene. This CDR3 has 15 amino acids. Here the CDR3 reads CASRPGQGVGETQYF. CDR3 DNA: TGTGCCAGCAGACCGGGACAGGGGGTCGGGGAGACCCAGTACTTC.

In DNA form, the CDR3 reads TGTGCCAGCAGCCACCCCCGGACGGACCTTTCTGGCTACACCTTC. As protein: CASSHPRTDLSGYTF. The chain has TRBV4-2 and TRBJ1-2; the D is unclear. CDR3 length: 15 residues. V was cut by 3 bases and J by 7 bases, with 18 bases left in between. Per germline, CDR1 LGHNA and CDR2 YNFKEQ.

This clone was detected a few times. The rearrangement links TRBV25-1 to TRBJ2-5; 10 nucleotides agree with TRBD1. The germline CDR1 and CDR2 sequences are MGHDK and SYGVNS. The V and J ends lost 8 bases and 5 bases, in that order; junction bases with no gene match: 8. There are 14 residues in the CDR3. The CDR3 sequence is CASGRQGAGETQYF. DNA of the CDR3: TGTGCCAGCGGAAGACAGGGGGCAGGGGAGACCCAGTACTTC.

This clone was counted a single time. Written as DNA, the CDR3 is TGTGCCAGTAGTAGGGGCAGGGGGACCTCCTACGAGCAGTACTTC. It codes for CASSRGRGTSYEQYF. The gene calls are TRBV19 and TRBJ2-7, with 7 bases aligning to TRBD1. Germline lookup yields CDR1 LNHDA and CDR2 SQIVND (reference sequence). The CDR3 is made up of 15 amino acids. The V and J ends lost 4 bases and 0 bases, in that order; junction bases with no gene match: 6.

This clone appeared a few times. V is TRBV5-1 and J is TRBJ1-2; 7 bases align to TRBD1. The germline gives CDR1 SGHRS, CDR2 YFSETQ. This CDR3 has 13 amino acids. V shed 3 bases, J shed 8 bases, and the junction held 7 bases outside the gene matches. CDR3 nucleotide sequence: TGCGCCAGCAGCTCGGAGACAGGGTTCGGCTACACCTTC. Translation: CASSSETGFGYTF.

This clone has only a few counts. The CDR3 here is CASKEGSDTEAFF. CDR3 bases: TGTGCCAGTAAGGAGGGAAGTGACACTGAAGCTTTCTTT. The rearrangement uses TRBV19 and TRBJ1-1, with no clear D. Trimming stripped 7 bases from V and 3 bases from J, with 12 bases between. This CDR3 is 13 amino acids long. Per the germline V gene, CDR1 is LNHDA and CDR2 is SQIVND (reference sequence).

This clone turned up a few times. V and J are TRBV7-2 and TRBJ2-7, with TRBD1 matching 9 bases. Looked up from germline, CDR1 is SGHTA and CDR2 is FQGNSA. The CDR3 spans 14 residues. V lost 2 bases, J lost 3 bases, and 2 bases stayed unmatched. CDR3 in DNA: TGTGCCAGCAGCTTAAGACAGGGGGACTACGAGCAGTACTTC. It yields the protein CASSLRQGDYEQYF.

This chain uses TRBV9 with TRBJ2-1, with TRBD1 identical over 8 bases. Per the germline V gene, CDR1 is SGDLS and CDR2 is YYNGEE. With 0 bases clipped from V and 6 bases from J, the junction kept 8 bases outside the gene matches. The CDR3 sequence is 16 residues long. CDR3 nucleotides: TGTGCCAGCAGCGTAGAGTTCGACAGGGGAGGCAATGAGCAGTTCTTC. Translated: CASSVEFDRGGNEQFF.

The V call is TRBV19, the J call TRBJ1-1, with 7 bases fitting TRBD1. Germline CDR1 is LNHDA and CDR2 is SQIVND (reference sequence). The CDR3 is made up of 13 amino acids. J lost 5 bases, V lost 6 bases, and 6 bases had no gene match. Here the CDR3 reads CASRKQGMTEAFF. The DNA for the CDR3 is TGTGCCAGTAGGAAACAGGGGATGACTGAAGCTTTCTTT.

This chain connects TRBV6-5 to TRBJ1-2; D unresolved. This CDR3 has 13 amino acids. Trimming removed 10 bases at V and 2 bases at J, with 14 bases between. From germline, CDR1 is MNHEY and CDR2 SVGAGI. The CDR3 sequence: CATGKEVNYGYTF. CDR3 DNA: TGTGCCACCGGTAAAGAAGTAAACTATGGCTACACCTTC.

Only a few counts were recorded for this clone. Other DNA sequences in this specimen translate into the identical CDR3. V usage is TRBV7-3 and J usage is TRBJ1-1, with D uncertain. Trimming left V 2 bases short and J 1 base short, with 5 bases between. CDR3 length: 13 residues. Germline CDR1 SGHTA, CDR2 FQGTGA. Written as DNA, the CDR3 is TGTGCCAGCAGCTTAGAGAGGAACACTGAAGCTTTCTTT. Protein product: CASSLERNTEAFF.

The table lists this clone with a few counts. The chain couples TRBV4-3 to TRBJ2-5; 11 bases are a match to TRBD2. The CDR3 is made up of 16 amino acids. Germline V gene sequence: CDR1 LGHNA, CDR2 YSLEER. Trimming at V came to 0 bases and at J to 2 bases, leaving 2 bases not matched to a gene. This CDR3 reads CASSQELAGGQETQYF. In DNA, the CDR3 is TGCGCCAGCAGCCAAGAGCTAGCGGGGGGACAAGAGACCCAGTACTTC.

Turning to this clone: The sample holds other DNA sequences that translate to the same CDR3. The genes are TRBV20-1 and TRBJ2-1; D gene unclear. Germline assignment: CDR1 DFQATT and CDR2 SNEGSKA (reference sequence). V was pared by 3 bases and J by 10 bases, with 7 bases between. CDR3 size: 10 residues. In nucleotides, the CDR3 is TGCAGTGCTAGGGTGGGGGAGCAGTTCTTC. This codes for CSARVGEQFF.

This clone was seen more than once but under ten times. This chain connects TRBV7-2 to TRBJ2-7; D may be TRBD2 (6 bases). The germline V and J ends were trimmed by 5 bases and 1 base, with 15 bases remaining between them. The CDR3 loop spans 15 amino acids. Germline CDR1 reads SGHTA; CDR2 reads FQGNSA. The CDR3 reads CASSTLTAGSYEQYF. The DNA for the CDR3 is TGTGCCAGCAGCACTTTGACAGCGGGTTCCTACGAGCAGTACTTC. The complete variable domain, with remaining parts taken from reference TRBV7-2 and TRBJ2-7, reads GAGVSQSPSNKVTEKGKDVELRCDPISGHTALYWYRQSLGQGLEFLIYFQGNSAPDKSGLPSDRFSAERTGGSVSTLTIQRTQQEDSAVYLCASSTLTAGSYEQYFGPGTRLTVT.

This clone has a handful of counts. The chain couples TRBV2 to TRBJ1-5; D remains ambiguous. Germline V gene data show CDR1 as SNHLY and CDR2 as FYNNEI. The CDR3 sequence is 13 residues long. V was shortened by 3 bases and J by 6 bases, with 9 bases between the two germline ends. CDR3 sequence reads: CASSDSKGQPQHF. Here the CDR3 DNA reads TGTGCCAGCAGTGATTCCAAGGGTCAGCCCCAGCATTTT.

This clone was found a few times. The chain carries TRBV21-1 and TRBJ2-7; the DNA was not used to check the table's D call, TRBD1. TRBV21-1 is a documented pseudogene. This CDR3 has 14 amino acids. The CDR3 DNA reads as TGTGCCAGCAGCATACTGGACAGGGAGAGGGAGCAGTACTTC. The encoded protein is CASSILDREREQYF.

This clone showed up just a few times. V and J are TRBV28 and TRBJ2-7, with 9 bases lining up with TRBD1. Losses at the gene ends were 4 bases for V and 3 bases for J; bases not matched to a gene: 4. This CDR3 has 14 amino acids. The V gene's germline CDR1 is MDHEN and CDR2 SYDVKM. Here the CDR3 DNA reads TGTGCCAGCAGTTCCGGGACAGGGAACTACGAGCAGTACTTC. It codes for CASSSGTGNYEQYF.

This clone appeared once. The chain couples TRBV6-4 to TRBJ2-3; a weak D match, TRBD2 (6 bases). Per the germline V gene, CDR1 is MRHNA and CDR2 is SNTAGT. V shed 6 bases and J shed 1 base, with 17 bases lying between them. The CDR3 runs 16 residues. DNA of the CDR3: TGTGCCAGCAGCCCGCGGACTGGAGGGGGCACAGATACGCAGTATTTT. Translation gives CASSPRTGGGTDTQYF.

This clone appeared a few times. The chain links TRBV4-3 to TRBJ2-5; TRBD1 or TRBD2 may be the D gene (5 bases each). Trimming removed 1 base from V and 5 bases from J, with 11 bases in between. This CDR3 is 14 amino acids long. The germline CDR1 and CDR2 sequences are LGHNA and YSLEER. The CDR3 sequence is CASSQGHRDETQYF. The CDR3 DNA is TGCGCCAGCAGCCAAGGCCATCGGGACGAGACCCAGTACTTC.